This T cell receptor beta chain was captured by sequencing in a study of blood T cell repertoires in COVID-19. As for the study in general: The cDNA or gDNA used as material had been derived from T cells, B-cell-depleted T cells, or PBMCs.

CDR1 ENHRY and CDR2 SYGVKD come from the germline V gene. This CDR3 contains 12 residues. Between the trimmed V and J ends, which lost 10 bases and 7 bases, there was a span of 16 bases. Produced via immunoSEQ multiplex PCR; TCRdb's table is partial and in-frame only. The profile shows around 100,000 clones, 65% to 75% of them singletons. The receptor was derived from a man older than 75 with acute or convalescent COVID-19. This chain joins TRBV10-3 and TRBJ1-2; possibly TRBD1 for D (6 bases). Sequencing was done on a sample of peripheral blood. This CDR3 is CATAGDAVGYTF. As DNA, the CDR3 is TGTGCCACCGCAGGGGATGCGGTTGGCTACACCTTC.